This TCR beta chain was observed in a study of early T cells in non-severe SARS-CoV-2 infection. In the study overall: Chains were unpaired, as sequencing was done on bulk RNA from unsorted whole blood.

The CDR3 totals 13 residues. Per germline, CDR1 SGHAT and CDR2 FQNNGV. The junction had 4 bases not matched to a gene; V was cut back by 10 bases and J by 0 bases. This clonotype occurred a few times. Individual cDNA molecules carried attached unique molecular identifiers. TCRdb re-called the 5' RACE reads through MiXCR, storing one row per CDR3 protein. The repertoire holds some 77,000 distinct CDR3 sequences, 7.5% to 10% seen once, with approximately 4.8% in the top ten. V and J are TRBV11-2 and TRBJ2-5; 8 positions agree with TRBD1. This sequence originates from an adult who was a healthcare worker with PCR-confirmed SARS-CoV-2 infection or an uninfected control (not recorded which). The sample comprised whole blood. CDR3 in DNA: TGTGCCAACAGGGGGACAAACCAAGAGACCCAGTACTTC. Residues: CANRGTNQETQYF.